This entry is about one T cell receptor (beta chain). This clonotype was seen a handful of times. What antigen it recognizes has not been identified. Per-base qualities were not stored, and no clone one base away is much larger. The roughly 37 donors, aged about 6 to 100 years, were systemically healthy Caucasian individuals from Russia. Roughly 10 milliliters of peripheral blood were collected from each donor into EDTA-treated Vacutainer tubes. Ficoll-Paque density-gradient centrifugation was used to isolate PBMCs, with at least 6.5 million per sample. Total RNA was extracted from PBMCs with Trizol reagent, with at least 6 micrograms obtained per sample. The percentages of naive CD45RAhigh/CD27high T cells were determined by flow cytometry on a PBMC aliquot from every donor. This entry comes from a study of blood T cells in healthy people across ages (dated by TCRdb to between 2014 and 2016). For the wider study: In model experiments, template switching captured roughly one uniquely barcoded TCR beta cDNA molecule for every two T cells. The study analyzed two additional independent replicas of 1 million unique cDNA reads from the same blood draw for two donors, one aged 18 to 29 and one aged 80 or older. Donors were grouped into four age groups: young (average approximately 15 years), middle-aged (roughly 40), aged (roughly 67) and long-lived (approximately 75). Using deep sequencing normalized with unique cDNA molecular identifiers, the study measured how TCR beta repertoire diversity changes with age. General study outcomes and caveats: Observed TCR beta diversity per million T cells fell roughly linearly with age, and a significant reduction was already apparent by age around 39. Estimates of total diversity based on one million sequenced T cells were regarded as lower bounds and as underestimates. A strong correlation was found between observed TCR beta diversity and the percentage of naive T cells measured by flow cytometry. Since profiling was done on bulk unsorted PBMCs, naive and antigen-experienced compartments could not be conclusively compared. Because donor CMV infection status was unknown, age-related changes in expanded clonotypes were potentially confounded. Compared with the aged group, the long-lived group had more naive CD4+ T cells, fewer expanded clones and increased TCR diversity, suggesting age selection.

Trimming at the junction amounts to 6 bases on V and 4 bases on J, and the germline ends lie 19 bases apart. For CDR1 and CDR2, the germline V gene lists MNHEY and SVGEGT. Its CDR3 holds 16 amino acids, cysteine through phenylalanine. The kept DNA is CDR3 alone, 48 bases in frame from the first base. Receptor libraries were prepared by 5' RACE. Sequenced on an Illumina HiSeq 2500. A second about 7 to 11 cycle PCR used a sample-barcoded 5' primer and a J-beta primer mix. A unique molecular identifier was introduced onto each TCR beta cDNA molecule by a template-switch 5' adaptor carrying 12 random nucleotides. Each sample yielded at least 3 million CDR3-containing paired-end reads. All of the RNA was converted into first-strand cDNA using the Mint cDNA synthesis kit, with a TRBC-specific oligonucleotide serving as the primer. Following uracil-DNA glycosylase treatment, a first 18-cycle PCR with universal primers M1SS and BC2_uni_R was performed on all cDNA. The paper's data handling went like this. For normalization, 1 million high-quality reads, each with a distinct molecular identifier, were randomly selected from each sample. Instead of being binned into consensus sequences, reads with shared molecular identifiers were discarded. MiTCR, run with a Q25 quality threshold and the strictest error-elimination algorithm, handled CDR3 identification, clonotype clustering and error correction. A nonparametric unseen species model with Euler transformation was used to estimate lower-bound total TCR beta diversity. TCRdb reworked the public reads: Q25 trimming with fastp, MiXCR clone assembly, productive beta chains retained. Identical CDR3 protein sequences are pooled into one entry, listed with their most common genes and DNA. These V and J calls derive from TCRdb rather than the authors' analysis. The sample profile shows some 890,000 distinct CDR3 sequences; just under 30% of them were found once. The ten top clones hold roughly a tenth of the sample.

The sample was also linked to a second study, of T cells of mothers and their children. Per the second study: The donors were nine systemically healthy Caucasian individuals, made up of three mothers and their six children. cDNA synthesis consumed the entire amount of extracted RNA, loaded at around 1.5 ug RNA in each 15 ul reaction. In the second PCR, the M1S primer added sample barcodes and 2-4 random nucleotides. Over 8.5 million TCR beta CDR3 reads came from each mother, compared with about 3 million reads from each child. Thymic selection similarly shapes TCR recombination output in related and unrelated pairs, with minor effect from inherited differences. Normalized repertoire overlap was always found to be slightly, but never significantly, higher in related mother-child pairs than in unrelated mother-child pairs. With a sensitivity of approximately 92 clones per million clonotypes, no persistent microchimeric T cell clones were detected. To look for features that set related mother-child pairs apart from unrelated individuals, the researchers ran deep NGS to compare the TCR beta repertoires of mothers and children. On average, the children were approximately 11 +/- 4 years old, while the mothers were about 40 +/- 4 years old. After adapters were ligated using NEBNext reagents, the libraries underwent 100+100 nt paired-end sequencing on an Illumina HiSeq 2000. To prevent cross-contamination, the mother and child libraries were prepared one month apart and sequenced in separate runs. For each donor, between 500,000 and 2,000,000 distinct TCR beta clonotypes were identified. Naive TCR beta clonotypes were estimated from low-frequency clonotypes matched to each donor's FACS-determined naive share, without sorting.

The receptor chain draws on TRBV6-2 or TRBV6-3 and TRBJ1-5; the D gene is perhaps TRBD1, on 6 matching bases. Sequencing was performed on blood. The TCR was taken from a middle-aged woman in good health. The CDR3 protein is CASRIAGQGMNQPQHF. The DNA sequence is as follows: TGTGCCAGCAGGATTGCGGGGCAGGGGATGAATCAGCCCCAGCATTTT.